These 6 T cell receptor beta chains were sequenced from one sample in a study of T cell responses to AZD1222 COVID-19 vaccine. Assay used: immunoSEQ multiplex PCR; TCRdb lists only in-frame clones, some missing. The table shows some 96,000 clones, with 88% occurring only once. Source: peripheral blood, taken on day 0 of AZD1222 vaccination. These receptors were collected from an adult in good health.

The V and J genes are TRBV15 and TRBJ2-3, with D possibly being TRBD2 (5 bases). With 3 bases removed from V and 6 bases from J, the gap between germline ends came to 16 bases. The length of the CDR3 is 15 residues. From germline, CDR1 is LNHNV and CDR2 YYDKDF (reference sequence). The CDR3 spells CATSRETSLADTQYF. In nucleotides, the CDR3 is TGTGCCACCAGCAGGGAAACGAGCTTAGCGGATACGCAGTATTTT. The whole variable domain, filled in from reference TRBV15 and TRBJ2-3, reads DAMVIQNPRYQVTQFGKPVTLSCSQTLNHNVMYWYQQKSSQAPKLLFHYYDKDFNNEADTPDNFQSRRPNTSFCFLDIRSPGLGDTAMYLCATSRETSLADTQYFGPGTRLTVL.

This chain uses TRBV5-6 with TRBJ2-2; D is perhaps TRBD1 or TRBD2 (5 bases each). CDR1 is SGHDT, CDR2 YYEEEE, per germline. Trimming pared 2 bases from V and 5 bases from J, leaving 13 bases between. The CDR3 covers 15 residues. The CDR3 sequence: CASSFRDETTGELFF. DNA for the CDR3: TGTGCCAGCAGCTTCCGGGACGAAACTACCGGGGAGCTGTTTTTT. Variable domain in full (rest from reference TRBV5-6 and TRBJ2-2): DAGVTQSPTHLIKTRGQQVTLRCSPKSGHDTVSWYQQALGQGPQFIFQYYEEEERQRGNFPDRFSGHQFPNYSSELNVNALLLGDSALYLCASSFRDETTGELFFGEGSRLTVL.

This clone was found a few times. V usage is TRBV30 and J usage is TRBJ1-1; 7 positions match TRBD1. Germline-derived CDR1 and CDR2 are GTSNPN and SVGIG (reference sequence). This CDR3 comprises 15 residues. V was pared by 5 bases and J by 1 base, with 10 bases of the junction left unmatched. CDR3 in DNA: TGTGCCTGGGGTCTCCCAGGGGGGACGAACACTGAAGCTTTCTTT. Translating gives CAWGLPGGTNTEAFF.

V and J are TRBV4-3 and TRBJ2-1; D remains ambiguous. V dropped 0 bases and J dropped 5 bases, with 11 bases sitting between them. The CDR3 covers 15 residues. Germline V lookup: CDR1 LGHNA, CDR2 YSLEER. The CDR3: CASSQDSSGNNEQFF. The CDR3 DNA is TGCGCCAGCAGCCAAGATTCGTCAGGAAACAATGAGCAGTTCTTC.

The V call is TRBV27, the J call TRBJ2-5; the D gene is possibly TRBD1 (6 bases). The CDR3 spans 14 residues. Trimming pared 6 bases from V and 2 bases from J, leaving 13 bases between. Germline CDR1 and CDR2: MNHEY and SMNVEV (reference sequence). This CDR3 reads CASRPDRLQETQYF. The CDR3 DNA sequence: TGTGCCAGCAGGCCGGACAGATTACAAGAGACCCAGTACTTC.

The rearrangement joins TRBV30 to TRBJ1-2; D gene uncertain. The CDR3 consists of 11 residues. Germline V gives CDR1 GTSNPN, CDR2 SVGIG (reference sequence). V was pared by 2 bases and J by 7 bases, with 8 bases between. Here the CDR3 DNA reads TGTGCCTGGAGTTACCGGGCTGGCTACACCTTC. This encodes CAWSYRAGYTF.